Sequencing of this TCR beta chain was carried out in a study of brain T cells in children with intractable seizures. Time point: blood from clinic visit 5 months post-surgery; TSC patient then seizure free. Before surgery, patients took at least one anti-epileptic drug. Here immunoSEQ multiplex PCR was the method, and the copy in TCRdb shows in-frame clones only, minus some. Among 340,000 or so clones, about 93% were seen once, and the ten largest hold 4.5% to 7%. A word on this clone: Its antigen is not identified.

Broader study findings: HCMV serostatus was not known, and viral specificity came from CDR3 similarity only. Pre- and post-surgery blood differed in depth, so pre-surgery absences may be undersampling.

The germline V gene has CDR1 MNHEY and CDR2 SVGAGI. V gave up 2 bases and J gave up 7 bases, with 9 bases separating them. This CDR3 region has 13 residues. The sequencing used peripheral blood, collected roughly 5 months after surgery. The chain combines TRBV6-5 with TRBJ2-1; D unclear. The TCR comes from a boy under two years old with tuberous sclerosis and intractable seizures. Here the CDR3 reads CASSYAVKNEQFF. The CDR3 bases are TGTGCCAGCAGTTACGCGGTCAAGAATGAGCAGTTCTTC.